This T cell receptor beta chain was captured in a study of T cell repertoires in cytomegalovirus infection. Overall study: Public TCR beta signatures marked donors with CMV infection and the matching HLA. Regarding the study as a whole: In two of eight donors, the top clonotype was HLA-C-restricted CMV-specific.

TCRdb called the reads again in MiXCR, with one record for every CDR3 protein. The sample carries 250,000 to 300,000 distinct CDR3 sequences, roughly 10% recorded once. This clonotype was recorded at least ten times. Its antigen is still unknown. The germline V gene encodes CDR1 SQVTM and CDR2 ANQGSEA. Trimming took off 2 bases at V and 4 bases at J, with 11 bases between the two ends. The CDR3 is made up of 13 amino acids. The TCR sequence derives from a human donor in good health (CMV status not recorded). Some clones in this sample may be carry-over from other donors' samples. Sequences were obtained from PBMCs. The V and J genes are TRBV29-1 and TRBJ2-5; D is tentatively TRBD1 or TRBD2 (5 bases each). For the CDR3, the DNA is TGCAGCGTTGAACCAGGGAGAGGAGAGACCCAGTACTTC. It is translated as CSVEPGRGETQYF.